This TCR beta chain was sequenced during a study of Graves' ophthalmopathy and Graves' hyperthyroidism. V was pared by 2 bases and J by 3 bases, with 8 bases of the junction left unmatched. CDR3 length: 18 residues. Per germline, CDR1 KGHDR and CDR2 SFDVKD. For this clonotype: With a much larger clone just one base away, this may be a read error.

Amplification of the TCR beta CDR3 regions used RNA transcripts (as template). The first-round RT-PCR employed HTBI primers together with the Qiagen OneStep RT-PCR kit. A multiplex PCR was then performed as the second round. TCRdb re-called the multiplex PCR reads with MiXCR, one entry per CDR3 protein. Seen here are around 1,000,000 distinct CDR3 sequences, about two fifths observed once, and the top ten hold around 10%. The gene calls are TRBV24-1 and TRBJ2-2; 10 bases line up with TRBD1. The specimen sequenced was peripheral blood or thyroid tissue (not recorded which). This TCR was sampled from an adult man with Graves' hyperthyroidism. The CDR3 nucleotides read TGTGCCACCAGTGATTGGATGGGGACAGGGGAGGACACCGGGGAGCTGTTTTTT. It encodes CATSDWMGTGEDTGELFF.